This TCR beta chain was sequenced for a study of blood T cells in healthy people across ages (dated by TCRdb to between 2015 and 2016). The study in broad terms: Template switching captured roughly one uniquely barcoded TCR beta cDNA molecule per two T cells in model experiments. The study analyzed two additional independent replicas of 1 million unique cDNA reads from the same blood draw for two donors, one aged 18 to 30 and one aged 80 or older. The donors were divided into four age groups: young (average approximately 16 years), middle-aged (roughly 42), aged (62) and long-lived (roughly 82). Using deep sequencing normalized with unique cDNA molecular identifiers, the study measured how TCR beta repertoire diversity changes with age. To avoid experimental bias, donors of different ages were spread randomly across the sequencing lanes. Results the study describes overall, beyond this receptor: Estimates of total diversity from one million sequenced T cells were regarded as lower bounds and underestimates. As age increased, observed TCR beta diversity per million T cells dropped in a roughly linear way, and a significant reduction was already evident by age 40. A strong correlation was found between observed TCR beta diversity and the percentage of naive T cells measured by flow cytometry. Compared with the aged group, the long-lived group had more naive CD4+ T cells, fewer expanded clones and increased TCR diversity, a pattern suggesting age selection. Because the CMV infection status of the donors was unknown, age-related changes in expanded clonotypes may potentially have been confounded. Since profiling was done on bulk unsorted PBMCs, naive and antigen-experienced compartments could not be conclusively compared.

CDR1 and CDR2, looked up from the germline V gene, are LGHNA and YNFKEQ. Including the terminal cysteine and phenylalanine, the CDR3 comprises 18 residues. Kept here is only the CDR3 DNA, which spans 54 bases and is read in frame from base 1. Trimming takes 0 bases off V and 0 bases off J; junction bases not matched to a gene: 7. The donors were 40 or so Caucasian individuals from Russia, aged roughly 6 to 90 years, who were systemically healthy. Each donor gave 8 to 10 milliliters of peripheral blood, drawn into EDTA-treated Vacutainer tubes. Ficoll-Paque density-gradient centrifugation was used to isolate PBMCs, with at least 7 million per sample. Total RNA was extracted from PBMCs with Trizol reagent, with at least 5 micrograms obtained per sample. Naive CD45RAhigh/CD27high T cell percentages were measured by flow cytometry on a PBMC aliquot from every donor. This clonotype was detected ten times or more. What antigen it recognizes has not been identified. Base qualities are not recorded, but no much larger clone differs from it by a single base.

The library relied on 5' RACE. The sequencer was an Illumina HiSeq 2500. A second PCR of about 7 to 12 cycles was run with a J-beta primer mix and a sample-barcoded 5' primer. A template-switch 5' adaptor carrying 12 random nucleotides introduced a unique molecular identifier onto each TCR beta cDNA molecule. Each sample yielded at least 2.5 million CDR3-containing paired-end reads. All of the RNA was converted into first-strand cDNA using the Mint cDNA synthesis kit, with a TRBC-specific oligonucleotide serving as the primer. Following uracil-DNA glycosylase treatment, all cDNA underwent a first 18-cycle PCR with the universal primers M1SS and BC2_uni_R. The study's processing was this. Normalization of each sample was performed by random selection of 1 million high-quality reads, each carrying a distinct molecular identifier. Instead of being binned into consensus sequences, reads that shared molecular identifiers were thrown out. MiTCR, with a Q25 quality threshold and the strictest error-elimination algorithm, was used for CDR3 identification, clonotype clustering and error correction. A nonparametric unseen species model using Euler transformation provided a lower-bound estimate of total TCR beta diversity. In TCRdb, the public reads were trimmed at Q25 with fastp and aligned with MiXCR, with productive beta chains retained. Each entry merges the rows of one CDR3 protein and shows their most common DNA and genes. These V and J calls rely on TCRdb rather than the paper's analysis. Within this sample are roughly 1,700,000 distinct CDR3 sequences, with 28% of them counted one time only. 6.5% to 8.5% of the sample goes to the ten largest clones.

The sequence is built from TRBV4-2 and TRBJ2-7, with 11 bases in between that match TRBD2. The sample consisted of blood. The sequence was obtained from a woman under 40 in good health. This receptor carries the CDR3 CASSQDSSGGTYSYEQYF. In nucleotide form, the sequence is TGTGCCAGCAGCCAAGATTCTAGCGGGGGGACGTACTCCTACGAGCAGTACTTC.